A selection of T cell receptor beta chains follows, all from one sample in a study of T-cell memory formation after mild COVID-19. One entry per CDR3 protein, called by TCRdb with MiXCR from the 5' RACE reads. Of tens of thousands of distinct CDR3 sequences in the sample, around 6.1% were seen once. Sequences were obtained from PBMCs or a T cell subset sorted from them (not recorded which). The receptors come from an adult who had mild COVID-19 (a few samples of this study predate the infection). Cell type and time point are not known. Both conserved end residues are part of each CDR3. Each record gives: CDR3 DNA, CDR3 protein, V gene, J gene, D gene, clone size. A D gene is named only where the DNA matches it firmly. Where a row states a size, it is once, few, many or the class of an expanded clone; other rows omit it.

CDR3nt: TGTGCCAGCAGTTTAGGCGGGGAAGGCTACGAGCAGTACTTC
CDR3aa: CASSLGGEGYEQYF
v_gene: TRBV12-3/TRBV12-4
j_gene: TRBJ2-7
d_gene: NA
abundance: many

CDR3nt: TGCGCCAGCAGGAACGCGGGGGGAAGCTACGAGCAGTACTTC
CDR3aa: CASRNAGGSYEQYF
v_gene: TRBV4-1
j_gene: TRBJ2-7
d_gene: TRBD2
abundance: many

CDR3nt: TGCAGTGCCAATGGAGGGAAGGGGCCTTACGAGCAGTACTTC
CDR3aa: CSANGGKGPYEQYF
v_gene: TRBV20-1
j_gene: TRBJ2-7
d_gene: NA
abundance: NA

CDR3nt: TGTGCCAGCAGCTCCCAACTAGCGGGGACTAAGAATGAGCAGTTCTTC
CDR3aa: CASSSQLAGTKNEQFF
v_gene: TRBV7-9
j_gene: TRBJ2-1
d_gene: TRBD2
abundance: NA

CDR3nt: TGTGCCAGTAGTGTACGACTAGATACGCAGTATTTT
CDR3aa: CASSVRLDTQYF
v_gene: TRBV19
j_gene: TRBJ2-3
d_gene: NA
abundance: many

CDR3nt: TGCGCCAGCCGGGTAGCGGGGGGGCCAGATACGCAGTATTTT
CDR3aa: CASRVAGGPDTQYF
v_gene: TRBV4-1
j_gene: TRBJ2-3
d_gene: TRBD2
abundance: NA

CDR3nt: TGTGCCAGCAGCGCCGGGACAGGTCTTACAGATACGCAGTATTTT
CDR3aa: CASSAGTGLTDTQYF
v_gene: TRBV11-2
j_gene: TRBJ2-3
d_gene: TRBD1
abundance: many

CDR3nt: TGTGCCAGCAGCCGAGCGGGGGGAGAGACCCAGTACTTC
CDR3aa: CASSRAGGETQYF
v_gene: TRBV12-3/TRBV12-4
j_gene: TRBJ2-5
d_gene: TRBD2
abundance: many

CDR3nt: TGTGCCAGCAGTAAAACAGACCTATATGGCTACACCTTC
CDR3aa: CASSKTDLYGYTF
v_gene: TRBV6-2/TRBV6-3
j_gene: TRBJ1-2
d_gene: NA
abundance: few

CDR3nt: TGTGCCAGCTCACCAGTCGCATTGACTAGCACAGATACGCAGTATTTT
CDR3aa: CASSPVALTSTDTQYF
v_gene: TRBV18
j_gene: TRBJ2-3
d_gene: NA
abundance: NA

CDR3nt: TGTGCCAGCAGGGGGGTCAGGGGGAGTTACGAGCAGTACTTC
CDR3aa: CASRGVRGSYEQYF
v_gene: TRBV6-6
j_gene: TRBJ2-7
d_gene: TRBD1
abundance: NA

CDR3nt: TGTGCCAGCAGCCTCCTGGTGGTATCCAATCAGCCCCAGCATTTT
CDR3aa: CASSLLVVSNQPQHF
v_gene: TRBV7-3
j_gene: TRBJ1-5
d_gene: NA
abundance: many

CDR3nt: TGTGCCAGCAGCCACTCCACAGGGACCAATGAGCAGTTCTTC
CDR3aa: CASSHSTGTNEQFF
v_gene: TRBV3-1
j_gene: TRBJ2-1
d_gene: NA
abundance: few

CDR3nt: TGCGCCAGCAGCTTCCCCGAAGAGGGGAACACTGAAGCTTTCTTT
CDR3aa: CASSFPEEGNTEAFF
v_gene: TRBV5-1
j_gene: TRBJ1-1
d_gene: NA
abundance: few

CDR3nt: TGTGCCAGCAGCTTACAACCGCCCGGGGGAGGCACAGATACGCAGTATTTT
CDR3aa: CASSLQPPGGGTDTQYF
v_gene: TRBV7-8
j_gene: TRBJ2-3
d_gene: NA
abundance: many

CDR3nt: TGTGCCACCAGGGGGGACTCCAACGTCGACATTCAGTACTTC
CDR3aa: CATRGDSNVDIQYF
v_gene: TRBV2
j_gene: TRBJ2-4
d_gene: NA
abundance: few

CDR3nt: TGTGCCATCAGTGAGAACAGCCCGAACACTGAAGCTTTCTTT
CDR3aa: CAISENSPNTEAFF
v_gene: TRBV10-3
j_gene: TRBJ1-1
d_gene: NA
abundance: few

CDR3nt: TGTGCCAGCAGTTTTGACAGGCTGAGTCTTCCCGAGCAGTACTTC
CDR3aa: CASSFDRLSLPEQYF
v_gene: TRBV12-3/TRBV12-4
j_gene: TRBJ2-7
d_gene: NA
abundance: many

CDR3nt: TGCAGCGTTGAAGACCAGAGCACCGGGGAGCTGTTTTTT
CDR3aa: CSVEDQSTGELFF
v_gene: TRBV29-1
j_gene: TRBJ2-2
d_gene: NA
abundance: many

CDR3nt: TGTGCCAGCAAGTCCTACAATGAGCAGTTCTTC
CDR3aa: CASKSYNEQFF
v_gene: TRBV2
j_gene: TRBJ2-1
d_gene: NA
abundance: many

CDR3nt: TGTGCCAGCACCCCAGGGACAGGGCTCAACGAGCAGTACTTC
CDR3aa: CASTPGTGLNEQYF
v_gene: TRBV28
j_gene: TRBJ2-7
d_gene: TRBD1
abundance: few

CDR3nt: TGCAGTGCTAGACCACTACAAGAGCAGGGGGGCACAGATACGCAGTATTTT
CDR3aa: CSARPLQEQGGTDTQYF
v_gene: TRBV20-1
j_gene: TRBJ2-3
d_gene: TRBD1
abundance: many

CDR3nt: TGTGCCAGCAGCTTAGTGGGGGCGGGAGGGAGCAATGAGCAGTTCTTC
CDR3aa: CASSLVGAGGSNEQFF
v_gene: TRBV7-2
j_gene: TRBJ2-1
d_gene: TRBD2
abundance: many

CDR3nt: TGTGCCAGCAGTTACTCAGGGGATTATGGCTACACCTTC
CDR3aa: CASSYSGDYGYTF
v_gene: TRBV6-5
j_gene: TRBJ1-2
d_gene: NA
abundance: few

CDR3nt: TGTGCCAGCAGCACTCACGGTAGCGGGGGAAGCTCCTACGAGCAGTACTTC
CDR3aa: CASSTHGSGGSSYEQYF
v_gene: TRBV7-2
j_gene: TRBJ2-7
d_gene: TRBD2
abundance: NA

CDR3nt: TGTGCCAGCACCGACGAGGAGGGCTACGAGCAGTACTTC
CDR3aa: CASTDEEGYEQYF
v_gene: TRBV6-4
j_gene: TRBJ2-7
d_gene: NA
abundance: few

CDR3nt: TGCGCCAGCAGCTCAAACATGGAGCTGTTTTTT
CDR3aa: CASSSNMELFF
v_gene: TRBV5-1
j_gene: TRBJ2-2
d_gene: NA
abundance: many

CDR3nt: TGCGCCAGCAGCTTGGTCACGTGGCTCCAGAGCTCCTACAATGAGCAGTTCTTC
CDR3aa: CASSLVTWLQSSYNEQFF
v_gene: TRBV5-1
j_gene: TRBJ2-1
d_gene: NA
abundance: many

CDR3nt: TGTGCCAGCAGCTTAGCGACGGCTCAGGGCGGTTCACCCCTCCACTTT
CDR3aa: CASSLATAQGGSPLHF
v_gene: TRBV7-6
j_gene: TRBJ1-6
d_gene: NA
abundance: many

CDR3nt: TGTGCCAGCAGCTTAGACAGGGGGCATGATGGCTACACCTTC
CDR3aa: CASSLDRGHDGYTF
v_gene: TRBV11-2
j_gene: TRBJ1-2
d_gene: TRBD1
abundance: NA

CDR3nt: TGTGCCAGTAGTATTTTGAAAGGTGGGAACACTGAAGCTTTCTTT
CDR3aa: CASSILKGGNTEAFF
v_gene: TRBV19
j_gene: TRBJ1-1
d_gene: NA
abundance: many

CDR3nt: TGTGCCAGCAGTTACCCCGACAGGGGGTCCAATGAGCAGTTCTTC
CDR3aa: CASSYPDRGSNEQFF
v_gene: TRBV27
j_gene: TRBJ2-1
d_gene: TRBD1
abundance: NA

CDR3nt: TGTGCCATCCGGCGAGGGGGCGAGGAGACCCAGTACTTC
CDR3aa: CAIRRGGEETQYF
v_gene: TRBV10-3
j_gene: TRBJ2-5
d_gene: TRBD1
abundance: many

CDR3nt: TGTGCCAGCAGCCAATCAGGACCCCGTGGACGGGACTTC
CDR3aa: CASSQSGPRGRDF
v_gene: TRBV3-1
j_gene: TRBJ1-2
d_gene: NA
abundance: few

CDR3nt: TGCAGTGCTAGATGGGGCGGTTTTGGAGAGACCCAGTACTTC
CDR3aa: CSARWGGFGETQYF
v_gene: TRBV20-1
j_gene: TRBJ2-5
d_gene: NA
abundance: many

CDR3nt: TGTGCCAGCAGCCCAGCGGGGGCCCGGCGGGCCCAGTACTTC
CDR3aa: CASSPAGARRAQYF
v_gene: TRBV27
j_gene: TRBJ2-5
d_gene: TRBD2
abundance: few

CDR3nt: TGTGCCAGCAGTCCAGCGGCCCTTTCCTACAATGAGCAGTTCTTC
CDR3aa: CASSPAALSYNEQFF
v_gene: TRBV7-9
j_gene: TRBJ2-1
d_gene: NA
abundance: NA

CDR3nt: TGTGCCACCCGGTCCAGGCGGGGCACCGGGGAGCTGTTTTTT
CDR3aa: CATRSRRGTGELFF
v_gene: TRBV12-3/TRBV12-4
j_gene: TRBJ2-2
d_gene: NA
abundance: many

CDR3nt: TGTGCCACCACAAGGACTAGCGGAGGAGATACGCAGTATTTT
CDR3aa: CATTRTSGGDTQYF
v_gene: TRBV15
j_gene: TRBJ2-3
d_gene: TRBD2
abundance: few

CDR3nt: TGTGCCAGCAGTGACAGGGGCTCTTTGGACTACGAGCAGTACTTC
CDR3aa: CASSDRGSLDYEQYF
v_gene: TRBV12-3/TRBV12-4
j_gene: TRBJ2-7
d_gene: TRBD1
abundance: once

CDR3nt: TGTGCCAGCAGCCCGGGGCCCTCTGGAAACACCATATATTTT
CDR3aa: CASSPGPSGNTIYF
v_gene: TRBV7-3
j_gene: TRBJ1-3
d_gene: NA
abundance: NA

CDR3nt: TGTGCCAGCAGTTTTAAAGGGAACACTGAAGCTTTCTTT
CDR3aa: CASSFKGNTEAFF
v_gene: TRBV12-3/TRBV12-4
j_gene: TRBJ1-1
d_gene: NA
abundance: medium-sized

CDR3nt: TGTGCCACCAGTGATTCAGCGACACTTTCCTATGGCTACACCTTC
CDR3aa: CATSDSATLSYGYTF
v_gene: TRBV24-1
j_gene: TRBJ1-2
d_gene: NA
abundance: many

CDR3nt: TGTGCCAGCAGTCTCGGACTAGCGGGGGGGCGGGAGCAGTTCTTC
CDR3aa: CASSLGLAGGREQFF
v_gene: TRBV3-1
j_gene: TRBJ2-1
d_gene: TRBD2
abundance: few

CDR3nt: TGTGCCAGCTCACCACCGACTAGCGGATACAATGAGCAGTTCTTC
CDR3aa: CASSPPTSGYNEQFF
v_gene: TRBV18
j_gene: TRBJ2-1
d_gene: TRBD2
abundance: few

CDR3nt: TGTGCCAGCAGCCCAAGGGAACGGCCTCATGGCTACACCTTC
CDR3aa: CASSPRERPHGYTF
v_gene: TRBV4-2
j_gene: TRBJ1-2
d_gene: NA
abundance: many

CDR3nt: TGCAGTGGGAGGGGGAACACTGAAGCTTTCTTT
CDR3aa: CSGRGNTEAFF
v_gene: TRBV20-1
j_gene: TRBJ1-1
d_gene: NA
abundance: few

CDR3nt: TGTGCCAGCAGCTCCCCCCGGGGGGACAAAAGGAATAATGGCTACACCTTC
CDR3aa: CASSSPRGDKRNNGYTF
v_gene: TRBV9
j_gene: TRBJ1-2
d_gene: NA
abundance: few

CDR3nt: TGTGCCAGCAGCGCTAGCGGGGTAGGGGCCTACAATGAGCAGTTCTTC
CDR3aa: CASSASGVGAYNEQFF
v_gene: TRBV9
j_gene: TRBJ2-1
d_gene: TRBD2
abundance: few

CDR3nt: TGTGCCAGTAGTATGACAGGGAGCGGGGCCAACGTCCTGACTTTC
CDR3aa: CASSMTGSGANVLTF
v_gene: TRBV19
j_gene: TRBJ2-6
d_gene: TRBD1
abundance: NA

CDR3nt: TGTGCCGGGAGACAGGGCGTGGGAGAAGCTTTCTTT
CDR3aa: CAGRQGVGEAFF
v_gene: TRBV6-2/TRBV6-3
j_gene: TRBJ1-1
d_gene: TRBD1
abundance: many

CDR3nt: TGCGCCAGCAGCTCGACAGGATCGGTCACTGAAGCTTTCTTT
CDR3aa: CASSSTGSVTEAFF
v_gene: TRBV5-1
j_gene: TRBJ1-1
d_gene: NA
abundance: many

CDR3nt: TGCGCCAGCAGCTTGAAGGATACAGAGACCCAGTACTTC
CDR3aa: CASSLKDTETQYF
v_gene: TRBV5-1
j_gene: TRBJ2-5
d_gene: NA
abundance: many

CDR3nt: TGCGCCAGCAGCTTGGAGCGGACTAGGGGGGAGACCCAGTACTTC
CDR3aa: CASSLERTRGETQYF
v_gene: TRBV5-1
j_gene: TRBJ2-5
d_gene: NA
abundance: many

CDR3nt: TGTGCCAGTAGTCTCCCGGGACAGGGAAACATTCAGTACTTC
CDR3aa: CASSLPGQGNIQYF
v_gene: TRBV19
j_gene: TRBJ2-4
d_gene: TRBD1
abundance: few

CDR3nt: TGTGCCAGCAGTGGACAGTACCTCACAGATACGCAGTATTTT
CDR3aa: CASSGQYLTDTQYF
v_gene: TRBV6-5
j_gene: TRBJ2-3
d_gene: NA
abundance: many

CDR3nt: TGTGCCAGCAGTTATGCCCGGACTAGCGGGAACCCCTCCTACAATGAGCAGTTCTTC
CDR3aa: CASSYARTSGNPSYNEQFF
v_gene: TRBV2
j_gene: TRBJ2-1
d_gene: TRBD2
abundance: many

CDR3nt: TGTGCCAGCAATCAGATGGAGGGGGGGTTGGAGACCCAGTACTTC
CDR3aa: CASNQMEGGLETQYF
v_gene: TRBV2
j_gene: TRBJ2-5
d_gene: NA
abundance: few